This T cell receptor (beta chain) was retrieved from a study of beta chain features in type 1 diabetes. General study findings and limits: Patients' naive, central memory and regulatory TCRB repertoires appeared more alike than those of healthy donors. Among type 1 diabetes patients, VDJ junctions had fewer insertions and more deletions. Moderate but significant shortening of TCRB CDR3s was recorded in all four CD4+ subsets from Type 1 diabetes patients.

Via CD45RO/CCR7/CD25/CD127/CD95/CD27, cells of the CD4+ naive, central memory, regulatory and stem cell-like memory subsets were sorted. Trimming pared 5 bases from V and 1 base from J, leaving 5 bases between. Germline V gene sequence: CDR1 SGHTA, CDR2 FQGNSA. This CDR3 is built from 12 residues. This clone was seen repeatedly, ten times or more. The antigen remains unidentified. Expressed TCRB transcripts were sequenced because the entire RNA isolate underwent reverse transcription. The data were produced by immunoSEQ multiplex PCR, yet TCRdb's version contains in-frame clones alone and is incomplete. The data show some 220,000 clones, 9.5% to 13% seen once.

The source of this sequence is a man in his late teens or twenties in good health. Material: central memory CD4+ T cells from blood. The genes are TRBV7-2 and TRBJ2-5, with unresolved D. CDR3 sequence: CASSPVQETQYF. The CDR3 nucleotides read TGTGCCAGCAGCCCTGTCCAAGAGACCCAGTACTTC.